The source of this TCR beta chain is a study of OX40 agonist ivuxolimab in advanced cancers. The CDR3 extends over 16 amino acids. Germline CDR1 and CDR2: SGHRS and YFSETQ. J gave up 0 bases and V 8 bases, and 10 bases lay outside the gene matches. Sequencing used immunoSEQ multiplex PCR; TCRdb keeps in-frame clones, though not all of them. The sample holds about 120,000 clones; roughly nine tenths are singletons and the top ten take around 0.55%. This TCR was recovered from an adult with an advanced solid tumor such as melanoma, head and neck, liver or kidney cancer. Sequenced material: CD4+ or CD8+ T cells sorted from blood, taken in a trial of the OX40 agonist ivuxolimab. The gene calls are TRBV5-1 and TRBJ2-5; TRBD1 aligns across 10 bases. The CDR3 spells CASRKRQGAYQETQYF. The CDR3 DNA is TGCGCCAGTAGAAAAAGACAGGGGGCTTACCAAGAGACCCAGTACTTC.